Below are 2 T cell receptor beta chains sequenced from a single sample in a study of cytomegalovirus exposure and HLA in healthy donors. A multiplex PCR was run with 60 Vbeta primers and 13 Jbeta primers. Some clones are missing from TCRdb's copy, which holds only in-frame ones; the method was immunoSEQ multiplex PCR. The sample shows about 150,000 clones, roughly 80% of them seen only once. Sequenced: PBMCs. The origin of the receptors is a middle-aged woman in good health and CMV-seronegative.

The genes are TRBV15 and TRBJ2-3, with a possible D match to TRBD2 (6 bases). V was pared by 3 bases and J by 5 bases, with 21 bases between. The CDR3 contains 17 residues. Germline values: CDR1 LNHNV, CDR2 YYDKDF (reference sequence). The CDR3 region has the DNA TGTGCCACCAGCAGGACCCGTGGATTGGGTAGCGGAGATACGCAGTATTTT. Protein sequence: CATSRTRGLGSGDTQYF.

This clone was observed many times. V is TRBV4-2 and J is TRBJ2-3, with TRBD2 matching over 9 bases. CDR3 length: 14 amino acids. Per the germline V gene, CDR1 is LGHNA and CDR2 is YNFKEQ. V gave up 6 bases and J gave up 2 bases; unmatched junction bases: 3. The chain's CDR3 is CASSGGGDTDTQYF. The CDR3 DNA reads as TGTGCCAGCAGTGGCGGGGGGGACACAGATACGCAGTATTTT.